This entry concerns a single T cell receptor beta chain. The primer mix had 60 Vbeta and 13 Jbeta primers. Generated by immunoSEQ multiplex PCR, the TCRdb table keeps only in-frame clones and is missing some. The sample has approximately 180,000 clones, around nine tenths seen once. This sample is part of a study of cytomegalovirus exposure and HLA in healthy donors. CDR1 and CDR2 (germline): SGHAT, FQNNGV. This CDR3 is 17 amino acids long. Trimming at V came to 11 bases and at J to 0 bases, leaving 9 bases not matched to a gene. The receptor comes from a woman younger than 35 in good health and CMV-seronegative. Sequencing was performed on PBMCs. V is TRBV11-2 and J is TRBJ2-1; 14 bases map to TRBD2. CDR3 amino acids: CAVGTSGGSYSYNEQFF. The CDR3 nucleotides are TGTGCCGTCGGGACTAGCGGGGGTTCTTACTCCTACAATGAGCAGTTCTTC.